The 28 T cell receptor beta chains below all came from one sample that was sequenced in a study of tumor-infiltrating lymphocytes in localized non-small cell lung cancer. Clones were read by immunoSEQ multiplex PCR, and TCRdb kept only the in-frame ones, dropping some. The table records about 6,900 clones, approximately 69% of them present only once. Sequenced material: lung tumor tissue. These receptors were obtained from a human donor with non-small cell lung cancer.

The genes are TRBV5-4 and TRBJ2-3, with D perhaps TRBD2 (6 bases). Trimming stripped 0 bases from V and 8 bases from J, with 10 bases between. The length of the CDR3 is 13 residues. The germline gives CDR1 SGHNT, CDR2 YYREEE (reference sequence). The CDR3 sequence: CASSLAAGRTQYF. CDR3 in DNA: TGTGCCAGCAGCTTGGCCGCGGGACGTACGCAGTATTTT.

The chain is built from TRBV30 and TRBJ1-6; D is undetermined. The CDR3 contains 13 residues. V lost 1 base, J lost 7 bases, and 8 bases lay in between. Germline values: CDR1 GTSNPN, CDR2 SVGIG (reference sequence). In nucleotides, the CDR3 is TGTGCCTGGAGTGCCTCGGAGAATTCACCCCTCCACTTT. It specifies CAWSASENSPLHF.

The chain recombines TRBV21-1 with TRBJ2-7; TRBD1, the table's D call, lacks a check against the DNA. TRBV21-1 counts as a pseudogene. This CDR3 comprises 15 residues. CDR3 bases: TGTGCCAGCAGCAAAAAGACAGGGGAGGAGTTCGAGCAGTACTTC. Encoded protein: CASSKKTGEEFEQYF.

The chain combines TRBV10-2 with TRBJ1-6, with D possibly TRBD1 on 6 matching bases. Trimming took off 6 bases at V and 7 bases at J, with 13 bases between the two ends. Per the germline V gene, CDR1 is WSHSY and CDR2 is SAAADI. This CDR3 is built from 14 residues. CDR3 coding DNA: TGCGCCAGCAGGGAACAGGGCGGGAATTCACCCCTCCACTTT. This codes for CASREQGGNSPLHF.

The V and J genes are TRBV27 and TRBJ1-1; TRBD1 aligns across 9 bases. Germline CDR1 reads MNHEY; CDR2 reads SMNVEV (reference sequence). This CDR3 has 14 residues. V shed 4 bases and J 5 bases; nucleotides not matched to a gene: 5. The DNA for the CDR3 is TGTGCCAGCAGTTACACAGGGGGCCCGACTGAAGCTTTCTTT. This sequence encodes CASSYTGGPTEAFF.

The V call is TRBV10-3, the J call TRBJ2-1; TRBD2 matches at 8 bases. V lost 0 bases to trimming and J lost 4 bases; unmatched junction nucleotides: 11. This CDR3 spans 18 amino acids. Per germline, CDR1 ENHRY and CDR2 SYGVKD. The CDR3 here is CAISESGAGARLYNEQFF. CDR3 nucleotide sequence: TGTGCCATCAGTGAGTCGGGAGCGGGGGCCCGATTATACAATGAGCAGTTCTTC.

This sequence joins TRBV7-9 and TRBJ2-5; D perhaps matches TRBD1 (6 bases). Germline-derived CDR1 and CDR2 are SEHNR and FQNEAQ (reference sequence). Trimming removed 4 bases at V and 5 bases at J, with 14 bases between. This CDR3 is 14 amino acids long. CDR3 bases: TGTGCCAGCAGCTCTCGACAGGAGCGGGAGACCCAGTACTTC. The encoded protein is CASSSRQERETQYF.

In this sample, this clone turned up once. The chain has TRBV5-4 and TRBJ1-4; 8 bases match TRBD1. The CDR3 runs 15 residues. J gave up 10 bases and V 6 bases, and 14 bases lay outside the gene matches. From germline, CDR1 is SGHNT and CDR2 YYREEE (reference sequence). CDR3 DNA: TGTGCCAGCACCGCTTGGACAGGGCCCCAAGTAAAACTGTTTTTT. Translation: CASTAWTGPQVKLFF. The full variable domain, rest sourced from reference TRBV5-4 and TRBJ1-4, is ETGVTQSPTHLIKTRGQQVTLRCSSQSGHNTVSWYQQALGQGPQFIFQYYREEENGRGNFPPRFSGLQFPNYSSELNVNALELDDSALYLCASTAWTGPQVKLFFGSGTQLSVL.

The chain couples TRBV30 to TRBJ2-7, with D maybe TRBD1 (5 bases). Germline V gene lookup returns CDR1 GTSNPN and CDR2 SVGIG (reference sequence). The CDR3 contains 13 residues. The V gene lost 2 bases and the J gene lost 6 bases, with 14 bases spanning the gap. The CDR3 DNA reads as TGTGCCTGGAGTAGGGGAACACTGGGCGAGCAGTACTTC. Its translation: CAWSRGTLGEQYF.

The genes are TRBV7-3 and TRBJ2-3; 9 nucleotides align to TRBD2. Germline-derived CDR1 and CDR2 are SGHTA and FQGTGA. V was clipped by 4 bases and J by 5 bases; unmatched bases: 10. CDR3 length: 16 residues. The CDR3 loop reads CASSSVAGVSQDTQYF. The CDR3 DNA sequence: TGTGCCAGCAGCTCCGTAGCGGGAGTGTCACAAGATACGCAGTATTTT.

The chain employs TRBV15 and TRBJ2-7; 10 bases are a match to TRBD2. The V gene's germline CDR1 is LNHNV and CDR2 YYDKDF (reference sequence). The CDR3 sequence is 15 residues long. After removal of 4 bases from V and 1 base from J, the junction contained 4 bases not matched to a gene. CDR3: CATSNLAGVSYEQYF. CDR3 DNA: TGTGCCACCAGCAACCTAGCGGGAGTTTCCTACGAGCAGTACTTC.

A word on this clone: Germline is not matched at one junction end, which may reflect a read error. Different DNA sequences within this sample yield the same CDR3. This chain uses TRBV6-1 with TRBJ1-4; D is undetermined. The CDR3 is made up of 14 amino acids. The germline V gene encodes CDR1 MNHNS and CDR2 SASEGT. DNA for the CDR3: TGTGCCAGCGGCCGGGGTGCTGCTAATGAGAAACTGTTTTTT. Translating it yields CASGRGAANEKLFF.

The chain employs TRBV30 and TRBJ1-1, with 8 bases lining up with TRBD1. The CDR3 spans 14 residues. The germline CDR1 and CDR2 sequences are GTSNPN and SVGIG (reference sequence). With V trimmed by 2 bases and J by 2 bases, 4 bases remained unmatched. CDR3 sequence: CAWSQGTGNTEAFF. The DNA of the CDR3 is TGTGCCTGGAGTCAAGGGACAGGAAACACTGAAGCTTTCTTT. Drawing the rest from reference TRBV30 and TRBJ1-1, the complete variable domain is SQTIHQWPATLVQPVGSPLSLECTVEGTSNPNLYWYRQAAGRGLQLLFYSVGIGQISSEVPQNLSASRPQDRQFILSSKKLLLSDSGFYLCAWSQGTGNTEAFFGQGTRLTVV.

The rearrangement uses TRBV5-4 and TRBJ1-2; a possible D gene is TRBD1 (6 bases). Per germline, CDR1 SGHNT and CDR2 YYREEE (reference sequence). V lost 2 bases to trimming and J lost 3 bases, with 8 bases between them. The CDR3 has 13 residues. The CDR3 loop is CASSFPGDYGYTF. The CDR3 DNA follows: TGTGCCAGCAGCTTCCCAGGGGACTATGGCTACACCTTC.

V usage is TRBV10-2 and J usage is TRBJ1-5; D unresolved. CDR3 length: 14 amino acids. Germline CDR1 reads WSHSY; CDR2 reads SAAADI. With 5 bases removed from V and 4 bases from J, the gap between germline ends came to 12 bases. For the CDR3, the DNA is TGCGCCAGCAGTTCAAGACTTGGGAATCAGCCCCAGCATTTT. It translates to CASSSRLGNQPQHF.

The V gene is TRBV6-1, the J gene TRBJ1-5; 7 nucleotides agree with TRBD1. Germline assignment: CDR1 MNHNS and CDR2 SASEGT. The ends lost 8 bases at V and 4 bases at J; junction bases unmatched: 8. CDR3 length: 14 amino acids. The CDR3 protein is CASRQGRVNQPQHF. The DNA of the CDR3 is TGTGCCAGCCGACAGGGAAGGGTGAATCAGCCCCAGCATTTT.

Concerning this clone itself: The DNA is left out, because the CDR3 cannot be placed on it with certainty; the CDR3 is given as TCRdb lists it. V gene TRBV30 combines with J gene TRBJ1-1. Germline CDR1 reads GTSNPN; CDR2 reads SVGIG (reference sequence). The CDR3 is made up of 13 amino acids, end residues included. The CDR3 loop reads CAWGSGTLGGALF.

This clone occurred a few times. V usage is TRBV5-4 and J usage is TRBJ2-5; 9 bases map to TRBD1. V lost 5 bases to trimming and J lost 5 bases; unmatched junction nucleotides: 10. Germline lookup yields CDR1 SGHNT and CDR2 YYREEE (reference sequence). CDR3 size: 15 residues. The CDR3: CASSPGQGGEETQYF. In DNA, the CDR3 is TGTGCCAGCAGTCCGGGACAGGGAGGGGAGGAGACCCAGTACTTC.

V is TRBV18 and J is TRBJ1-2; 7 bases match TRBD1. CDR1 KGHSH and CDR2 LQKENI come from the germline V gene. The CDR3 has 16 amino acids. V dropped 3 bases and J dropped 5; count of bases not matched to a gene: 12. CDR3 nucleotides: TGTGCCAGCTCACCCTCGCGACAGGGAAGTAGTTATGGCTACACCTTC. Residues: CASSPSRQGSSYGYTF.

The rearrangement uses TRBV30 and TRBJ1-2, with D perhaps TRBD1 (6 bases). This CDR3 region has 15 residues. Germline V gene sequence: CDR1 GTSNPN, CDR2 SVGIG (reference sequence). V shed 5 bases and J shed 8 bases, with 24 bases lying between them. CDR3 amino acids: CAWYKRGYRLGGYTF. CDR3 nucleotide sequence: TGTGCCTGGTACAAGAGGGGGTACCGCCTTGGGGGCTACACCTTC.

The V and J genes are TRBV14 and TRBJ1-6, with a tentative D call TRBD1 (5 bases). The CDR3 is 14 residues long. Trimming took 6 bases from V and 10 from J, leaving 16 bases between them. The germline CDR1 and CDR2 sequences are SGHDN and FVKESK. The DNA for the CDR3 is TGTGCCAGCAGTACGGGCAGGGCTGGGTCACCCCTCCACTTT. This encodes CASSTGRAGSPLHF.

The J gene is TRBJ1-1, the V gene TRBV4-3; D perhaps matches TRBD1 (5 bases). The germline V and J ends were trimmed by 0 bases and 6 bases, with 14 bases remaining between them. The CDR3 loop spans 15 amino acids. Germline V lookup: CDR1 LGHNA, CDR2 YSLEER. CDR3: CASSQEGPGRAEAFF. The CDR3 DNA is TGCGCCAGCAGCCAAGAGGGCCCAGGGAGGGCTGAAGCTTTCTTT.

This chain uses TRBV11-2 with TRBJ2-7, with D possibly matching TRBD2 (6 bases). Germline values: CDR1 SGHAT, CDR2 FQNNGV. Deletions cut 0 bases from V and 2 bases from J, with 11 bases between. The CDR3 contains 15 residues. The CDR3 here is CASSLDGRGAYEQYF. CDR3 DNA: TGTGCCAGCAGCTTAGATGGGCGGGGTGCCTACGAGCAGTACTTC.

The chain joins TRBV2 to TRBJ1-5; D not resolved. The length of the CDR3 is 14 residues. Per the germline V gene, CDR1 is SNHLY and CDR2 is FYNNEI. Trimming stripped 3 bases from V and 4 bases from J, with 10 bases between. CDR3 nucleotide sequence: TGTGCCAGCAGTGAGGCCCTGGCAAATCAGCCCCAGCATTTT. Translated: CASSEALANQPQHF.

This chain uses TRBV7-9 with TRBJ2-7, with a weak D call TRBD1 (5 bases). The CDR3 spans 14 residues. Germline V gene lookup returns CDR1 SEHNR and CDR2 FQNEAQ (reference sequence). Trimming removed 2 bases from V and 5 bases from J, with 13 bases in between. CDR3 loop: CASSLMWGSHEQYF. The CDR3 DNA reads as TGTGCCAGCAGCTTAATGTGGGGCAGCCACGAGCAGTACTTC.

The CDR3 loop reads CASSRQGEGQPQHF. CDR3 DNA sequence: TGTGCCAGCAGCCGCCAGGGAGAAGGTCAGCCCCAGCATTTT. This sequence joins TRBV4-2 and TRBJ1-5; D might be TRBD1 (5 bases). CDR3 length equals 14 residues. CDR1 is LGHNA, CDR2 YNFKEQ, per germline. V lost 4 bases and J 6 bases, leaving 13 bases between the germline ends.

CDR3 DNA sequence: TGTGCCAGCAGCTCGGGACACCACTCTGGAAACACCATATATTTT. Its protein product is CASSSGHHSGNTIYF. The chain links TRBV7-2 to TRBJ1-3; D is possibly TRBD1 (6 bases). The V end lost 4 bases, the J end lost 0 bases, and 10 bases lay between the germline ends. This CDR3 contains 15 residues. Germline V lookup: CDR1 SGHTA, CDR2 FQGNSA.

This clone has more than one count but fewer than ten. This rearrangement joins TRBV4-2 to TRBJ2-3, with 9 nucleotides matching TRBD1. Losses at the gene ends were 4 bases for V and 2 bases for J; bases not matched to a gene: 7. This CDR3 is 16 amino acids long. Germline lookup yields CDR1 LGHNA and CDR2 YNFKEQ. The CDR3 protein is CASSPTGGLLTDTQYF. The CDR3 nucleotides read TGTGCCAGCAGCCCGACAGGGGGACTTCTCACAGATACGCAGTATTTT.